The rows below give T cell receptor beta chains drawn from one sample of a study of early T cells in non-severe SARS-CoV-2 infection. TCRdb re-analysed the 5' RACE reads in MiXCR, keeping a single row per CDR3 protein. The table shows roughly 100,000 distinct CDR3 sequences, with under 15% occurring only once. Material for sequencing was whole blood. Every receptor here comes from an adult who was a healthcare worker with PCR-confirmed SARS-CoV-2 infection or an uninfected control (not recorded which). The conserved cysteine and the conserved F or W are not part of the CDR3 here. Each record gives: D gene, J gene, V gene, CDR3 protein. D genes are given only for firm matches.

D: -; J: TRBJ1-1; V: TRBV6-4; CDR3: ASSDGGHNEAF
D: -; J: TRBJ1-1; V: TRBV4-1; CDR3: ASSQSAGEAF
D: -; J: TRBJ1-2; V: TRBV7-2; CDR3: ASSLVSGARVGYT
D: -; J: TRBJ2-5; V: TRBV28; CDR3: ASSLLMPVGTRETQY
D: TRBD1; J: TRBJ1-2; V: TRBV6-5; CDR3: ASSYHPSGGEGYT
D: -; J: TRBJ1-1; V: TRBV21-1; CDR3: ASSKTHPNTEAF
D: -; J: TRBJ2-3; V: TRBV2; CDR3: ASGSSASSTDTQY
D: -; J: TRBJ2-1; V: TRBV29-1; CDR3: SAALSRIDRDNEQF
D: -; J: TRBJ2-7; V: TRBV4-3; CDR3: ASSQDQFREQY
D: -; J: TRBJ1-5; V: TRBV7-8; CDR3: ASSLIPRTDLNQPQH
D: -; J: TRBJ1-1; V: TRBV6-5; CDR3: ASSYSRKGYTEAF
D: -; J: TRBJ2-1; V: TRBV5-6; CDR3: ASSFLRDEQF
D: TRBD2; J: TRBJ2-5; V: TRBV9; CDR3: ASSVSGIPIQETQY
D: TRBD2; J: TRBJ2-3; V: TRBV12-3/TRBV12-4; CDR3: ASSSRTSGRRDTQY
D: -; J: TRBJ1-2; V: TRBV7-9; CDR3: ASSLSRGSGYT
D: TRBD1; J: TRBJ1-1; V: TRBV4-1; CDR3: ASSQQGDRGAF
D: TRBD2; J: TRBJ2-1; V: TRBV7-6; CDR3: ASSPQTSGSNEQF
D: -; J: TRBJ1-5; V: TRBV20-1; CDR3: SALYGYSNQPQH